This T cell receptor (beta chain) originates from a study of control samples from healthy donors and cancer patients. Germline V gene data show CDR1 as SGHNT and CDR2 as YYREEE (reference sequence). V was clipped by 2 bases and J by 1 base; unmatched bases: 3. The CDR3 contains 15 residues. Using immunoSEQ multiplex PCR, the repertoire was profiled, and TCRdb retains in-frame clones only, with some absent. The sample contains about 140,000 clones, 91% of which appear only once. The specimen sequenced was blood. V and J are TRBV5-4 and TRBJ2-3, with TRBD2 identical over 8 bases. This TCR was sampled from a man aged 18 to 29 in good health. CDR3 loop: CASSFSAGGTDTQYF. The CDR3 nucleotides are TGTGCCAGCAGCTTCTCAGCGGGGGGCACAGATACGCAGTATTTT.